The 10 T cell receptor beta chains below come from one sample, sequenced in a study of CD8+ T cells in alopecia areata. Sequencing relied on a cDNA template that was reverse transcribed from extracted RNA. Sequencing was performed with immunoSEQ multiplex PCR; in TCRdb, only in-frame clones are kept and a portion is missing. The repertoire has approximately 130,000 clones, roughly 55% of them found once; the top ten carry around 6%. This sample's treatment: oral pan-JAK inhibitor, 5-10 mg twice daily. The sequences come from CD4+ T cells sorted from blood, collected at week 4, from a patient treated with tofacitinib. Receptors originate from a human donor with alopecia areata.

The CDR3 here is CASSTLRGGGQPQHF. The CDR3 bases are TGTGCCAGCAGTACCCTCAGGGGAGGAGGCCAGCCCCAGCATTTT. The rearrangement joins TRBV28 to TRBJ1-5; D might be TRBD1 (6 bases). CDR1 is MDHEN and CDR2 is SYDVKM in the germline V gene. Deletions cut 5 bases from V and 7 bases from J, with 18 bases between. There are 15 residues in the CDR3.

There are a few counts of this clone. The chain joins TRBV12-5 to TRBJ2-2, with D tentatively TRBD1 or TRBD2 (5 bases each). The CDR3 length is 14 residues. The germline V gene has CDR1 LGHNT and CDR2 FRNRAP. V was shortened by 2 bases and J by 6 bases, with 10 bases between the two germline ends. Written as DNA, the CDR3 is TGTGCTAGTGGTTTGATTGGGGACGCCGGGGAGCTGTTTTTT. Translating gives CASGLIGDAGELFF.

This clone was observed once. The chain recombines TRBV29-1 with TRBJ2-1, with 7 bases fitting TRBD2. The germline V gene encodes CDR1 SQVTM and CDR2 ANQGSEA. Trimming removed 7 bases from V and 8 bases from J; junction bases left unmatched: 5. This CDR3 comprises 11 residues. This CDR3 reads CSAKTSYEQFF. DNA of the CDR3: TGCAGCGCCAAGACTAGCTATGAGCAGTTCTTC.

The J gene is TRBJ1-2, the V gene TRBV30; possibly TRBD1 for D (5 bases). CDR1 and CDR2 (germline): GTSNPN, SVGIG (reference sequence). CDR3 length: 13 residues. V lost 2 bases to trimming and J lost 5 bases, with 12 bases between them. CDR3 sequence reads: CAWSTGTRYGYTF. The CDR3, as DNA: TGTGCCTGGAGTACCGGGACCAGATATGGCTACACCTTC.

This chain uses TRBV4-3 with TRBJ1-1; D is unclear. The germline V gene encodes CDR1 LGHNA and CDR2 YSLEER. The CDR3 consists of 13 residues. V was cut by 2 bases and J by 6 bases, with 10 bases left in between. CDR3 protein: CASSQQLQSEAFF. CDR3 sequence (DNA): TGCGCCAGCAGCCAACAGCTGCAGTCTGAAGCTTTCTTT.

The V call is TRBV14, the J call TRBJ1-2; 8 nucleotides agree with TRBD1. Per the germline V gene, CDR1 is SGHDN and CDR2 is FVKESK. The CDR3 contains 14 residues. V trimming: 0 bases; J trimming: 5 bases; junction bases outside the gene matches: 2. CDR3 bases: TGTGCCAGCAGCCAAGATTACAGGGGGTATGGCTACACCTTC. As protein: CASSQDYRGYGYTF.

The chain carries TRBV6-6 and TRBJ2-7, with D maybe TRBD1 (5 bases). Germline CDR1 is MNHNY and CDR2 is SVGAGI (reference sequence). The CDR3 spans 14 residues. V lost 5 bases, J lost 0 bases, and 11 bases lay in between. The CDR3 region is CASSLDTVSYEQYF. CDR3 DNA sequence: TGTGCCAGCAGTCTGGACACTGTCTCCTACGAGCAGTACTTC.

This chain uses TRBV7-9 with TRBJ2-5; perhaps D is TRBD1 or TRBD2 (5 bases each). This CDR3 contains 13 residues. Germline V gene lookup returns CDR1 SEHNR and CDR2 FQNEAQ (reference sequence). Trimming cost V 2 bases and J 3 bases, with 7 bases left between them. CDR3 sequence (DNA): TGTGCCAGCAGCTTAATGGGGGAAGAGACCCAGTACTTC. It yields the protein CASSLMGEETQYF. The full variable domain, completed using reference TRBV7-9 and TRBJ2-5, is DTGVSQNPRHKITKRGQNVTFRCDPISEHNRLYWYRQTLGQGPEFLTYFQNEAQLEKSRLLSDRFSAERPKGSFSTLEIQRTEQGDSAMYLCASSLMGEETQYFGPGTRLLVL.

In this sample, this clone turned up a few times. The chain links TRBV7-8 to TRBJ2-4, with unresolved D. The CDR3 is 15 residues long. The V gene's germline CDR1 is SGHVS and CDR2 FQNEAQ. With 2 bases removed from V and 1 base from J, the gap between germline ends came to 9 bases. The CDR3 region is CASSLSSQAKNIQYF. For the CDR3, the DNA is TGTGCCAGCAGCTTATCTTCACAGGCCAAAAACATTCAGTACTTC.

This chain uses TRBV5-1 with TRBJ1-1, with 7 nucleotides matching TRBD1. V trimming: 0 bases; J trimming: 3 bases; junction bases outside the gene matches: 5. The CDR3 covers 15 residues. In germline, CDR1 is SGHRS, CDR2 YFSETQ. The chain's CDR3 is CASSLGAQGDTEAFF. CDR3 DNA: TGCGCCAGCAGCTTGGGAGCCCAGGGGGACACTGAAGCTTTCTTT.